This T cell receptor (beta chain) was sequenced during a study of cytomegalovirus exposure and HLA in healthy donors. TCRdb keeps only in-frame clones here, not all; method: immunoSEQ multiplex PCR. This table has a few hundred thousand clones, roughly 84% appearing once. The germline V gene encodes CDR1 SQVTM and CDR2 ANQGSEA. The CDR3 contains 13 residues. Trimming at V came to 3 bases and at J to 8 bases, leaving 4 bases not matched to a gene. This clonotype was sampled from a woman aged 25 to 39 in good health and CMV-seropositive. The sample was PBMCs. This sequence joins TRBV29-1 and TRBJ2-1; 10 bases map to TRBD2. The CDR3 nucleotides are TGCAGCGTTGAGAGGACTAGCGGTGATGAGCAGTTCTTC. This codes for CSVERTSGDEQFF.